Listed here is a single T cell receptor beta chain. Its matching antigen is unknown. These data belong to a study of T cell responses to AZD1222 COVID-19 vaccine. Whole-study context: Researchers grouped second doses given at about 4 or about 12 weeks into one pool.

Points from the study as a whole: Close to half of all spike-specific TCRs reportedly target regions of the variants that are unmutated. The study found vaccine-associated CD4 TCRs spanning spike, dominant at 160-218 and 743-854. No day 14 peak samples; only post-peak repertoires were characterized.

The CDR3 length is 12 residues. Germline CDR1 and CDR2: SQVTM and ANQGSEA. Trimming cost V 3 bases and J 6 bases; bases outside gene matches: 3. Clones were read by immunoSEQ multiplex PCR, and TCRdb kept only the in-frame ones, dropping some. This table holds more than 150,000 clones, 90% found once. The rearrangement links TRBV29-1 to TRBJ2-3; 7 bases fit TRBD1. This receptor was obtained from an adult in good health. Specimen: peripheral blood, collected on day 0 of AZD1222 vaccination. The CDR3 sequence is CSVDQGDDTQYF. The CDR3 bases are TGCAGCGTTGATCAGGGGGATGATACGCAGTATTTT.